The 19 T cell receptor beta chains given below trace back to one sample, sequenced in a study of T cells in Graves' hyperthyroidism and ophthalmopathy. What was amplified from RNA transcripts were TCR beta CDR3 regions. TCR CDR3 regions were first amplified by RT-PCR with HTBI primers. MiXCR was run by TCRdb on the multiplex PCR reads, yielding one entry per CDR3 protein. Among about half a million distinct CDR3 sequences listed, about 20% were seen once. The sample consisted of blood. Receptor source: a man aged 35 to 55 with Graves' ophthalmopathy.

The sample holds many counts of this clonotype. The genes are TRBV20-1 and TRBJ2-1; 10 bases map to TRBD2. The CDR3 has 17 residues. J was trimmed by 5 bases and V by 3 bases; bases with no gene match: 13. From germline, CDR1 is DFQATT and CDR2 SNEGSKA (reference sequence). The CDR3 loop is CSASQGLAGAKHNEQFF. The DNA of the CDR3 is TGCAGTGCTAGCCAGGGGCTAGCGGGAGCGAAGCACAATGAGCAGTTCTTC.

This clonotype came up many times. The J gene is TRBJ1-1, the V gene TRBV3-1; the match to TRBD1 covers 10 bases. The CDR3 consists of 15 residues. V shed 4 bases, J shed 5 bases, and the junction held 7 bases outside the gene matches. CDR1 and CDR2 (germline): LGHDT, YNNKEL (reference sequence). CDR3 in DNA: TGTGCCAGCAGCCCTCAGACAGGGGGCAAAACTGAAGCTTTCTTT. Amino acid sequence: CASSPQTGGKTEAFF.

This clonotype was counted a few times. The V gene is TRBV10-3, the J gene TRBJ2-3, with 13 positions matching TRBD2. CDR1 and CDR2 (germline): ENHRY, SYGVKD. The V segment lost 3 bases and the J segment 1 base; nucleotides outside the gene matches: 7. The CDR3 has 18 amino acids. CDR3 in amino acids: CAISEVGTSGKGTDTQYF. In nucleotides, the CDR3 is TGTGCCATCAGTGAAGTCGGGACTAGCGGGAAGGGCACAGATACGCAGTATTTT.

To note about this clonotype: A read error may be the cause here, since a much bigger clone is one base away. V gene TRBV30 combines with J gene TRBJ1-1; D call uncertain. The CDR3 is 12 residues long. Per germline, CDR1 GTSNPN and CDR2 SVGIG (reference sequence). V lost 1 base and J lost 1, with 4 bases in between. CDR3 in DNA: TGTGCCTGGAGTGGGGCGAACACTGAAGCTTTCTTT. It encodes CAWSGANTEAFF. Drawing the rest from reference TRBV30 and TRBJ1-1, the complete variable domain is SQTIHQWPATLVQPVGSPLSLECTVEGTSNPNLYWYRQAAGRGLQLLFYSVGIGQISSEVPQNLSASRPQDRQFILSSKKLLLSDSGFYLCAWSGANTEAFFGQGTRLTVV.

This clonotype was observed many times. This rearrangement joins TRBV28 to TRBJ2-3; tentatively, D is TRBD1 (5 bases). V was pared by 5 bases and J by 7 bases, with 13 bases between. The CDR3 length is 13 residues. Germline V gives CDR1 MDHEN, CDR2 SYDVKM. The CDR3 DNA follows: TGTGCCAGCAGTGACAGTGGTGCTTATACGCAGTATTTT. Translating gives CASSDSGAYTQYF.

The chain joins TRBV5-1 to TRBJ2-3; 12 bases are a match to TRBD2. Germline CDR1 is SGHRS and CDR2 is YFSETQ. The V and J ends lost 4 bases and 2 bases, in that order; junction bases with no gene match: 5. This CDR3 is 16 amino acids long. The CDR3 sequence is CASSIGTSGHTDTQYF. As DNA, the CDR3 is TGCGCCAGCAGCATTGGGACTAGCGGGCACACAGATACGCAGTATTTT.

The table lists this clonotype with a few counts. J is TRBJ1-4 and V is TRBV28, with 10 bases lining up with TRBD1. V trimming: 8 bases; J trimming: 6 bases; junction bases outside the gene matches: 12. CDR1 and CDR2 from the germline V gene are MDHEN and SYDVKM. The CDR3 loop spans 16 amino acids. CDR3 DNA: TGTGCCAGCGAAAGTTACGGGACAGGGGCTTATGAAAAACTGTTTTTT. Translation gives CASESYGTGAYEKLFF.

This clonotype was counted at least ten times. The chain links TRBV11-2 to TRBJ2-7; 7 bases agree with TRBD1. The germline V gene encodes CDR1 SGHAT and CDR2 FQNNGV. The CDR3 extends over 16 amino acids. The V gene end was trimmed by 7 bases and the J gene end by 2 bases; junction bases not matched to a gene: 14. The CDR3 bases are TGTGCCAGCACCTCCCCCCGGACAGGAAGGACCTACGAGCAGTACTTC. It translates to CASTSPRTGRTYEQYF.

This clonotype was observed a few times. The chain recombines TRBV5-1 with TRBJ2-5; D is possibly TRBD1 (6 bases). This CDR3 has 17 residues. Per germline, CDR1 SGHRS and CDR2 YFSETQ. V lost 5 bases, J lost 5 bases, and 25 bases lay in between. CDR3 protein: CASSPGLRTAMRETQYF. The CDR3 DNA is TGCGCCAGCAGTCCCGGGCTGAGGACAGCCATGAGGGAGACCCAGTACTTC.

This clonotype showed up just a few times. The chain joins TRBV12-3 or TRBV12-4 to TRBJ1-2; maybe TRBD1 (6 bases). Trimming removed 3 bases from V and 0 bases from J, with 11 bases in between. There are 15 residues in the CDR3. CDR3 DNA: TGTGCCAGCAGTTTGGAACAGGGAGCTAACTATGGCTACACCTTC. This encodes CASSLEQGANYGYTF.

The V gene is TRBV10-3, the J gene TRBJ1-5; a weak D match, TRBD1 (6 bases). The CDR3 is made up of 13 amino acids. Germline CDR1 and CDR2: ENHRY and SYGVKD. V was clipped by 10 bases and J by 7 bases, with 17 bases between them. CDR3 protein: CATNGKGDQPQHF. In DNA form, the CDR3 reads TGTGCCACCAACGGCAAGGGGGACCAGCCCCAGCATTTT.

This clonotype has ten or more counts. The V and J genes are TRBV7-2 and TRBJ2-3, with a possible D match to TRBD2 (7 bases). Germline V CDR1 and CDR2: SGHTA, FQGNSA. Deletions cut 3 bases from V and 1 base from J, with 17 bases between. There are 17 residues in the CDR3. CDR3 sequence reads: CASSFKGGYGGTDTQYF. The CDR3 nucleotides are TGTGCCAGCAGCTTCAAGGGGGGGTATGGGGGCACAGATACGCAGTATTTT.

This clonotype has only a few counts. The chain recombines TRBV12-5 with TRBJ1-2; D is possibly TRBD1 (5 bases). Germline CDR1 reads LGHNT; CDR2 reads FRNRAP. V lost 7 bases and J 7 bases, leaving 19 bases between the germline ends. The CDR3 extends over 14 amino acids. In DNA, the CDR3 is TGTGCTAGTGCCCTCGGGGGGGGGATCACTGGCTACACCTTC. Its translation is CASALGGGITGYTF.

This rearrangement joins TRBV16 to TRBJ2-2; D might be TRBD2 (5 bases). The CDR3 totals 15 residues. Per the germline V gene, CDR1 is KGHSY and CDR2 is FQNENV. V was clipped by 7 bases and J by 3 bases, with 15 bases between them. In DNA, the CDR3 is TGTGCCAGCACCAGACGGGGTCTCGACACCGGGGAGCTGTTTTTT. Residues: CASTRRGLDTGELFF.

V and J are TRBV4-1 and TRBJ1-5, with a tentative D call TRBD1 (5 bases). Germline-derived CDR1 and CDR2 are MGHRA and YSYEKL. The V and J ends lost 3 bases and 7 bases respectively, with 16 bases between them. The CDR3 totals 15 residues. The CDR3 region has the DNA TGCGCCAGCAGCCAGTTCGTAGGGGATCGGCAGCCCCAGCATTTT. Its protein product is CASSQFVGDRQPQHF.

This rearrangement joins TRBV12-3 or TRBV12-4 to TRBJ2-7, with D hard to call. CDR3 size: 13 residues. Deletions cut 5 bases from V and 3 bases from J, with 11 bases between. The CDR3 sequence: CASSRSSLYEQYF. The DNA for the CDR3 is TGTGCCAGCAGTAGGAGTAGCCTCTACGAGCAGTACTTC.

The chain links TRBV9 to TRBJ2-1; the match to TRBD2 covers 10 bases. CDR1 and CDR2 from the germline V gene are SGDLS and YYNGEE. This CDR3 contains 14 residues. The V and J ends lost 2 bases and 6 bases, in that order; junction bases with no gene match: 2. CDR3 DNA: TGTGCCAGCAGCGTGACTAGCGGGCTCAATGAGCAGTTCTTC. It yields the protein CASSVTSGLNEQFF.

This clonotype was recorded many times. The chain combines TRBV7-3 with TRBJ2-3; D is possibly TRBD1 or TRBD2 (6 bases each). Germline V gives CDR1 SGHTA, CDR2 FQGTGA. This CDR3 region has 16 residues. Trimming cost V 2 bases and J 5 bases, with 17 bases left between them. The DNA for the CDR3 is TGTGCCAGCAGCTTAGTTTCGGGGGCGCATGGAGATACGCAGTATTTT. The encoded protein is CASSLVSGAHGDTQYF.

In its sample, this clonotype was seen once. The V gene is TRBV7-9, the J gene TRBJ1-2, with D unclear. The CDR3 spans 11 residues. Germline V CDR1 and CDR2: SEHNR, FQNEAQ (reference sequence). The germline V and J ends were trimmed by 4 bases and 8 bases, with 8 bases remaining between them. The CDR3 protein is CASSSERGYTF. CDR3 DNA: TGTGCCAGCAGCTCCGAGCGGGGCTACACCTTC.